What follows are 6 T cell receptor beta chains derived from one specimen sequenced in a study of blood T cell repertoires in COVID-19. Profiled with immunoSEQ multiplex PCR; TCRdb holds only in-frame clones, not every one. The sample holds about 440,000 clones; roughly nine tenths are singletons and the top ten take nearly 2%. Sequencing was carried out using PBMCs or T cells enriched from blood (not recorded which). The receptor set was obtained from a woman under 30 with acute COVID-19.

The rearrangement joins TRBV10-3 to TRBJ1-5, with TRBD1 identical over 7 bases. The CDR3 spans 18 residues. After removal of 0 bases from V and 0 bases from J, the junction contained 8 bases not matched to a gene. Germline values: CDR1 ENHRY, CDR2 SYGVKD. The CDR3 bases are TGTGCCATCAGTGAGTCGTACACCGGGACAGCTAGCAATCAGCCCCAGCATTTT. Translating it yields CAISESYTGTASNQPQHF.

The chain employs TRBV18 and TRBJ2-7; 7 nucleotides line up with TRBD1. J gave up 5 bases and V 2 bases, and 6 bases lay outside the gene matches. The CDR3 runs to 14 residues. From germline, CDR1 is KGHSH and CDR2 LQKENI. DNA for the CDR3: TGTGCCAGCTCACCAGCGACAGGGATGAACGAGCAGTACTTC. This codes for CASSPATGMNEQYF.

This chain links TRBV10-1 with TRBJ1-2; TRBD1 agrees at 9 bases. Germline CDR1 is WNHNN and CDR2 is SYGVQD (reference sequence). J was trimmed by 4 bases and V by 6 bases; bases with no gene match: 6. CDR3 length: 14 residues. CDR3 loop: CASRSLTGGYGYTF. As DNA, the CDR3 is TGCGCCAGCAGGTCCTTGACAGGGGGCTATGGCTACACCTTC.

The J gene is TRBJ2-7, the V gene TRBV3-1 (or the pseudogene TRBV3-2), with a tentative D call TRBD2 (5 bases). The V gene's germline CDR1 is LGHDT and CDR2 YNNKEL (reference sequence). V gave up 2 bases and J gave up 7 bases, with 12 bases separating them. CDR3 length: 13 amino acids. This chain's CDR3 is CASSQRGSDEQYF. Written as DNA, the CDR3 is TGTGCCAGCAGCCAACGCGGGTCTGATGAGCAGTACTTC.

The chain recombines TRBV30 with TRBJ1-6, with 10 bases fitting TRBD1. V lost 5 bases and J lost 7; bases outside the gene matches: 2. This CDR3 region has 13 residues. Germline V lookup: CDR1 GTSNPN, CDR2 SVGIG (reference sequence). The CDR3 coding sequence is TGTGCCTGGGACAGGGGGCAAAATTCACCCCTCCACTTT. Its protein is CAWDRGQNSPLHF.

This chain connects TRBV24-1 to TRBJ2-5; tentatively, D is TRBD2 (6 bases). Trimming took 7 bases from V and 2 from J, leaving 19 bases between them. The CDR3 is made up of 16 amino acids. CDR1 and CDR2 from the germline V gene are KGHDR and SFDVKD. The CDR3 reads CATSPVSGGSQETQYF. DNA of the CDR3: TGTGCCACCAGCCCAGTGTCTGGGGGGTCTCAAGAGACCCAGTACTTC.